Below, 19 T cell receptor beta chains from the same sample are listed, as sequenced in a study of T cell responses to AZD1222 COVID-19 vaccine. Profiling relied on immunoSEQ multiplex PCR, and the TCRdb table lists in-frame clones only, not all of them. The data show roughly 110,000 clones, roughly nine tenths seen once. Material: peripheral blood, obtained on day 0 of AZD1222 vaccination. The receptor set was obtained from an adult in good health.

V is TRBV19 and J is TRBJ1-1; the match to TRBD1 covers 7 bases. Germline assignment: CDR1 LNHDA and CDR2 SQIVND (reference sequence). The V and J ends lost 6 bases and 0 bases, in that order; junction bases with no gene match: 7. The CDR3 runs 15 residues. CDR3 DNA: TGTGCCAGTAGAGACAGGGCCCCAATGAACACTGAAGCTTTCTTT. This gives the protein CASRDRAPMNTEAFF.

This chain connects TRBV2 to TRBJ1-2; D perhaps matches TRBD1 (5 bases). There are 12 residues in the CDR3. Germline lookup yields CDR1 SNHLY and CDR2 FYNNEI. Trimming left V 6 bases short and J 3 bases short, with 8 bases between. The CDR3 coding sequence is TGTGCCAGCAGGGGGCTCGACTATGGCTACACCTTC. Protein product: CASRGLDYGYTF.

The chain employs TRBV28 and TRBJ2-7; 7 positions agree with TRBD1. Germline V gene data show CDR1 as MDHEN and CDR2 as SYDVKM. The ends lost 3 bases at V and 2 bases at J; junction bases unmatched: 7. This CDR3 has 15 amino acids. DNA of the CDR3: TGTGCCAGCAGTTTTGACAGGGTAGGGGCCTACGAGCAGTACTTC. It codes for CASSFDRVGAYEQYF.

The gene calls are TRBV9 and TRBJ2-3; 7 bases are a match to TRBD1. This CDR3 contains 15 residues. The germline CDR1 and CDR2 sequences are SGDLS and YYNGEE. Trimming cost V 2 bases and J 2 bases; bases outside gene matches: 5. The DNA for the CDR3 is TGTGCCAGCAGCGTTGGGCAGGGGGTCACAGATACGCAGTATTTT. Encoded protein: CASSVGQGVTDTQYF.

The genes are TRBV4-3 and TRBJ1-6, with D unclear. The CDR3 is 15 amino acids. V was clipped by 1 base and J by 6 bases, with 10 bases between them. CDR1 LGHNA and CDR2 YSLEER come from the germline V gene. The CDR3 sequence is CASSQGELGNSPLHF. DNA for the CDR3: TGCGCCAGCAGCCAAGGGGAACTTGGTAATTCACCCCTCCACTTT.

CDR3: CASSDGGASYTF. The CDR3 nucleotides are TGTGCCAGCAGTGACGGTGGGGCAAGCTACACCTTC. The chain links TRBV6-4 to TRBJ1-2, with D perhaps TRBD1 (5 bases). Germline loops: CDR1 MRHNA, CDR2 SNTAGT. The V gene lost 2 bases and the J gene lost 9 bases, with 10 bases spanning the gap. The CDR3 totals 12 residues.

This clone was seen a single time. The gene calls are TRBV27 and TRBJ1-6; TRBD1 matches 7 bases. There are 15 residues in the CDR3. Germline V gene sequence: CDR1 MNHEY, CDR2 SMNVEV (reference sequence). Trimming cost V 3 bases and J 7 bases; bases outside gene matches: 6. As DNA, the CDR3 is TGTGCCAGCAGTTTCCAGGGGGTGCGAAATTCACCCCTCCACTTT. Protein: CASSFQGVRNSPLHF.

The chain combines TRBV4-1 with TRBJ2-2; possible D gene TRBD1, 5 bases. Trimming cost V 0 bases and J 0 bases, with 8 bases left between them. The CDR3 contains 16 residues. The germline CDR1 and CDR2 sequences are MGHRA and YSYEKL. DNA of the CDR3: TGCGCCAGCAGCCAAGAGCCAGGGACGAACACCGGGGAGCTGTTTTTT. It yields the protein CASSQEPGTNTGELFF.

The V and J genes are TRBV9 and TRBJ2-3; TRBD2 agrees at 8 bases. The V gene's germline CDR1 is SGDLS and CDR2 YYNGEE. This CDR3 is built from 15 residues. The ends lost 3 bases at V and 4 bases at J; junction bases unmatched: 7. Here the CDR3 DNA reads TGTGCCAGCAGCGAGGGGGGGACTAGATCAGATACGCAGTATTTT. This gives the protein CASSEGGTRSDTQYF.

The chain couples TRBV27 to TRBJ1-2; perhaps TRBD1 as D (5 bases). This CDR3 spans 15 amino acids. The germline V gene has CDR1 MNHEY and CDR2 SMNVEV (reference sequence). The germline V and J ends were trimmed by 4 bases and 2 bases, with 14 bases remaining between them. The CDR3 region is CASSSGTLGNYGYTF. The CDR3 DNA reads TGTGCCAGCAGTTCCGGGACGCTGGGGAACTATGGCTACACCTTC.

This chain uses TRBV14 with TRBJ2-1; no reliable D call. V lost 0 bases and J 14 bases, leaving 14 bases between the germline ends. The CDR3 has 13 amino acids. Germline V gene sequence: CDR1 SGHDN, CDR2 FVKESK. CDR3 region: CASSQDLGHSKFF. CDR3 nucleotides: TGTGCCAGCAGCCAAGATCTTGGGCATTCTAAGTTCTTC.

This chain uses TRBV28 with TRBJ2-3; 8 bases agree with TRBD2. Germline V lookup: CDR1 MDHEN, CDR2 SYDVKM. The length of the CDR3 is 15 residues. The V and J ends lost 5 bases and 1 base, in that order; junction bases with no gene match: 5. CDR3 in amino acids: CASSAGGAGTDTQYF. CDR3 nucleotides: TGTGCCAGCAGTGCGGGGGGCGCCGGCACAGATACGCAGTATTTT. Drawing the rest from reference TRBV28 and TRBJ2-3, the complete variable domain is DVKVTQSSRYLVKRTGEKVFLECVQDMDHENMFWYRQDPGLGLRLIYFSYDVKMKEKGDIPEGYSVSREKKERFSLILESASTNQTSMYLCASSAGGAGTDTQYFGPGTRLTVL.

This clone came up once. The genes are TRBV29-1 and TRBJ1-4; D unclear. The CDR3 is made up of 13 amino acids. In germline, CDR1 is SQVTM, CDR2 ANQGSEA. Deletions cut 5 bases from V and 5 bases from J, with 12 bases between. Here the CDR3 DNA reads TGCAGCGTTCGACGGAAGTCCAATGAAAAACTGTTTTTT. Amino acid sequence: CSVRRKSNEKLFF.

This chain uses TRBV24-1 with TRBJ1-2, with TRBD1 as a possible D gene (5 bases). The CDR3 extends over 14 amino acids. V was cut by 5 bases and J by 4 bases, with 13 bases left in between. Per germline, CDR1 KGHDR and CDR2 SFDVKD. The CDR3 DNA reads TGTGCCACCAGTGGGGCAGGGCTTAGCTATGGCTACACCTTC. It is translated as CATSGAGLSYGYTF.

The chain has TRBV6-5 and TRBJ1-4; TRBD1 agrees at 10 bases. Germline values: CDR1 MNHEY, CDR2 SVGAGI. V was clipped by 6 bases and J by 5 bases; unmatched bases: 3. The CDR3 contains 14 residues. CDR3 loop: CASRRQGANEKLFF. In nucleotides, the CDR3 is TGTGCCAGCAGGCGACAGGGGGCAAATGAAAAACTGTTTTTT.

The genes are TRBV18 and TRBJ2-3, with D possibly TRBD1 on 6 matching bases. The CDR3 loop spans 14 amino acids. Trimming left V 6 bases short and J 1 base short, with 11 bases between. The germline V gene encodes CDR1 KGHSH and CDR2 LQKENI. CDR3 protein: CASSLRGGTDTQYF. Written as DNA, the CDR3 is TGTGCCAGCTCGCTCAGGGGAGGCACAGATACGCAGTATTTT.

The chain uses TRBV25-1 and TRBJ1-4, with D possibly TRBD1 on 6 matching bases. Germline values: CDR1 MGHDK, CDR2 SYGVNS. Between the trimmed V and J ends, which lost 1 base and 4 bases, there was a span of 10 bases. The CDR3 consists of 15 residues. Here the CDR3 reads CASSELGGFNEKLFF. The CDR3 region has the DNA TGTGCCAGCAGTGAATTAGGGGGGTTTAATGAAAAACTGTTTTTT.

The J gene is TRBJ2-7, the V gene TRBV7-9, with TRBD2 matching 10 bases. CDR1 is SEHNR, CDR2 FQNEAQ, per germline (reference sequence). CDR3 size: 17 residues. The trim removed 4 bases at V and 2 bases at J, leaving 11 bases unmatched. The CDR3 protein is CASSSGGLAGDAYEQYF. The CDR3 DNA is TGTGCCAGCAGCTCCGGGGGTCTAGCGGGGGATGCCTACGAGCAGTACTTC.

The genes are TRBV18 and TRBJ1-4, with 10 bases fitting TRBD1. CDR3 length: 16 residues. Germline assignment: CDR1 KGHSH and CDR2 LQKENI. After removal of 3 bases from V and 8 bases from J, the junction contained 9 bases not matched to a gene. CDR3 bases: TGTGCCAGCTCACCTACTGTGGGACAGGGGAAAGAAAAACTGTTTTTT. It translates to CASSPTVGQGKEKLFF.